A selection of T cell receptor beta chains follows, all from one sample in a study of T cell responses to AZD1222 COVID-19 vaccine. Clones were sequenced by immunoSEQ multiplex PCR, and TCRdb holds only the in-frame ones, with some missing. This table holds about 40,000 clones, around 80% found once. Sequencing was performed on peripheral blood, taken 28 days after the second AZD1222 dose. The receptors were gathered from an adult who received the AZD1222 COVID-19 vaccine. The CDR3 runs from the conserved cysteine through the conserved F or W. Each record gives: V gene, J gene, CDR3 protein.

TRBV11-3	TRBJ2-2	CASSLSLSGAGAGELFF
TRBV7-7	TRBJ2-1	CASSLLAGAPTPTYNEQFF
TRBV12-3/TRBV12-4	TRBJ2-7	CASRNRDEQYF
TRBV23-1	TRBJ1-1	CASSQSGTGANTEAFF
TRBV9	TRBJ1-2	CASSVSAQGASRDGYTF
TRBV19	TRBJ1-2	CASLRGQGYGYTF
TRBV4-2	TRBJ2-1	CASSHSGTGAPYNEQFF
TRBV3-1/TRBV3-2	TRBJ1-4	CASSQGTSGGIINEKLFF
TRBV6-1	TRBJ1-5	CASSERGGRSNQPQHF
TRBV18	TRBJ2-1	CASSPPTRGAGNEQFF
TRBV5-1	TRBJ2-7	CASRREGSYEQYF
TRBV18	TRBJ2-3	CASSPQPLDSRTSTDTQYF
TRBV7-9	TRBJ1-2	CASSLAAAGDGYGYTF
TRBV19	TRBJ1-1	CASRRATDMNTEAFF
TRBV3-1/TRBV3-2	TRBJ2-7	CASSQENYEQYF
TRBV5-4	TRBJ1-1	CASSPEGQNTEAFF
TRBV13	TRBJ1-6	CASSSPQGAGDSPLHF
TRBV12-3/TRBV12-4	TRBJ1-4	CASKIGEKLFF
TRBV7-2	TRBJ2-1	CASSLGPPTTNEQFF
TRBV28	TRBJ2-7	CASRKGGLGEQYF
TRBV6-6	TRBJ2-1	CASSRDSYNEQFF
TRBV28	TRBJ2-7	CASSSSYEQYF
TRBV19	TRBJ1-5	CASSTGVGQPQHF
TRBV28	TRBJ1-3	CASRDSGNTIYF
TRBV3-1/TRBV3-2	TRBJ1-2	CASSQAGTGDGYTF
TRBV19	TRBJ2-7	CASSRQRREQYF
TRBV7-9	TRBJ1-1	CASSTTPTGGWTEAFF
TRBV9	TRBJ1-4	CASSVDGVFEKLFF
TRBV28	TRBJ1-1	CASSLSGWGNTEAFF
TRBV9	TRBJ1-2	CASSVVSGHGYTF
TRBV6-5	TRBJ2-1	CASSYLLAGYNEQFF
TRBV7-3	TRBJ2-2	CASSASGGTTGELFF
TRBV19	TRBJ2-2	CATAPRGTGELFF
TRBV2	TRBJ1-5	CASRYRAANNQPQHF
TRBV19	TRBJ2-2	CASSIRGWPGGPRELFF
TRBV9	TRBJ2-1	CASSVDPRTYNEQFF
TRBV7-9	TRBJ1-6	CASSLGGATNSPLHF
TRBV19	TRBJ1-2	CASSIDSSTYYGYTF
TRBV24-1	TRBJ2-7	CATSESGRFYEQYF
TRBV4-2	TRBJ2-3	CASSQALRVDTQYF
TRBV7-3	TRBJ2-3	CASSLAGPTDTQYF
TRBV7-9	TRBJ1-2	CASSRPADSGYTF
TRBV28	TRBJ1-4	CASSGTGAVNEKLFF
TRBV7-6	TRBJ1-1	CASSLVFSVTGGNTEAFF
TRBV4-2	TRBJ2-2	CASSQDRGASELFF
TRBV28	TRBJ2-5	CASSRQLQETQYF
TRBV2	TRBJ2-5	CASSRTSGGNQETQYF
TRBV11-3	TRBJ2-1	CASSSGTSRHEQFF
TRBV29-1	TRBJ1-1	CSVLIQGNTEAFF
TRBV15	TRBJ1-2	CATSSRGQPNYGYTF
TRBV30	TRBJ2-2	CASRRTGVANGELFF
TRBV6-5	TRBJ2-7	CASSYGDSWTYEQYF
TRBV11-2	TRBJ2-3	CASSSGARDTQYF
TRBV7-6	TRBJ1-5	CASSRSSDRVNQPQHF